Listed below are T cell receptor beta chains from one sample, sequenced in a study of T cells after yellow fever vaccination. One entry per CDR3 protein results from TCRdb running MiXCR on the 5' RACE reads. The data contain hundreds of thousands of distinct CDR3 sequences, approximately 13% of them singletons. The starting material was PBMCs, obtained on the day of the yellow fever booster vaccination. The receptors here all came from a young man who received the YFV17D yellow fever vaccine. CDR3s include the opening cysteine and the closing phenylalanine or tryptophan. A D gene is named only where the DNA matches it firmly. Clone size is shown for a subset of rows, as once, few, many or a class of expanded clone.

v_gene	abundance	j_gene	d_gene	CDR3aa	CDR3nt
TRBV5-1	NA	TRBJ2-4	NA	CASRQNRGDIQYF	TGCGCCAGCAGGCAAAATCGAGGTGACATTCAGTACTTC
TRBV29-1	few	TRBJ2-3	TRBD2	CSVEGQGGFTDTQYF	TGCAGCGTTGAAGGGCAGGGAGGGTTCACAGATACGCAGTATTTT
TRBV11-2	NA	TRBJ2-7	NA	CASSLGPGGLSLIFSYEQYF	TGTGCCAGCAGCTTAGGCCCCGGCGGGTTGAGTTTGATCTTCTCCTACGAGCAGTACTTC
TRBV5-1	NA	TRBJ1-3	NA	CASTTNAGGTGNTIYF	TGCGCCAGCACCACAAACGCGGGGGGAACTGGAAACACCATATATTTT
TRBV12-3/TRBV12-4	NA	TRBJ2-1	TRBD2	CASSRSEASGANEQFF	TGTGCCAGCAGTAGATCCGAGGCTAGCGGGGCCAATGAGCAGTTCTTC
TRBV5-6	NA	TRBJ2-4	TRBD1	CASSRDRENIQYF	TGTGCCAGCAGCCGGGACAGGGAAAACATTCAGTACTTC
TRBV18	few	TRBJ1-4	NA	CASSPVSSGQLDF	TGTGCCAGCTCACCAGTCAGTAGCGGACAGCTCGATTTT
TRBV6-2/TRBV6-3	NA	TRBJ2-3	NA	CATHRPADTQYF	TGTGCCACCCACCGGCCGGCGGATACGCAGTATTTT
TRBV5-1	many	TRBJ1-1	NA	CASSLSGEAFF	TGTGCCAGCAGTTTATCAGGGGAAGCTTTCTTT
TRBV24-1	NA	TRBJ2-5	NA	CATSDRTAQETQYF	TGTGCCACCAGTGATCGGACAGCCCAAGAGACCCAGTACTTC
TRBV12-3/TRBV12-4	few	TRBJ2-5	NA	CASSLKGQETQYF	TGTGCCAGCAGTTTGAAGGGTCAAGAGACCCAGTACTTC
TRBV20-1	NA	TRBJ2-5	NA	CSAYHRQETQYF	TGCAGTGCTTATCACCGACAAGAGACCCAGTACTTC
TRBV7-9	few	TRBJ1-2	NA	CASSLINYGYTF	TGTGCCAGCAGCTTAATCAACTATGGCTACACCTTC
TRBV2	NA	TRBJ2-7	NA	CASQRFSDEQYF	TGTGCCAGCCAGAGGTTCAGCGACGAGCAGTACTTC
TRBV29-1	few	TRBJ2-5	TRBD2	CSHIRGGAVQETQYF	TGCAGCCATATACGGGGAGGGGCGGTCCAAGAGACCCAGTACTTC